Here is one T cell receptor (beta chain) with its context. At deep level, the assay was performed. The repertoire was sequenced with immunoSEQ multiplex PCR; TCRdb's copy has only in-frame clones and lacks some. The table lists more than 400,000 clones, almost 97% of them singletons. The source of the sample is a study of shared clonotypes between healthy human individuals. Between the trimmed V and J ends, which lost 1 base and 14 bases, there was a span of 12 bases. The CDR3 spans 11 residues. The germline V gene has CDR1 DFQATT and CDR2 SNEGSKA (reference sequence). The sequenced sample was naive CD4+ T cells sorted from blood. Subset meaning: CD45RA+ positively selected. This clonotype was sampled from a woman aged 25 to 39 in good health. This chain connects TRBV20-1 to TRBJ2-1; D not certain. The CDR3 loop reads CSARVASLKFF. DNA for the CDR3: TGCAGTGCTAGAGTTGCATCCCTAAAGTTCTTC.